This T cell receptor (beta chain) was observed in a study of T cell responses to AZD1222 COVID-19 vaccine. Turning to this clone: Its antigen is undetermined.

Study findings and constraints: Donors skewed white British and female; clonal diversity was possibly underestimated. Only five to seven AZD1222 recipients were seropositive at baseline. Spike-specific TCR breadth and depth rose after two AZD1222 doses.

Germline CDR1 MGHDK, CDR2 SYGVNS. The germline V and J ends were trimmed by 7 bases and 4 bases, with 14 bases remaining between them. This CDR3 contains 13 residues. Repertoires were generated with immunoSEQ multiplex PCR, while TCRdb's copy carries only in-frame clones and drops some. The table lists about 160,000 clones, approximately 90% of them singletons. This specimen was peripheral blood, taken on day 0 of AZD1222 vaccination. V and J are TRBV25-1 and TRBJ2-7; D possibly corresponds to TRBD2 (7 bases). The TCR originated in an adult in good health. Here the CDR3 DNA reads TGTGCCAGCACCCAAGGGGGGGGGTACGAGCAGTACTTC. It specifies CASTQGGGYEQYF.